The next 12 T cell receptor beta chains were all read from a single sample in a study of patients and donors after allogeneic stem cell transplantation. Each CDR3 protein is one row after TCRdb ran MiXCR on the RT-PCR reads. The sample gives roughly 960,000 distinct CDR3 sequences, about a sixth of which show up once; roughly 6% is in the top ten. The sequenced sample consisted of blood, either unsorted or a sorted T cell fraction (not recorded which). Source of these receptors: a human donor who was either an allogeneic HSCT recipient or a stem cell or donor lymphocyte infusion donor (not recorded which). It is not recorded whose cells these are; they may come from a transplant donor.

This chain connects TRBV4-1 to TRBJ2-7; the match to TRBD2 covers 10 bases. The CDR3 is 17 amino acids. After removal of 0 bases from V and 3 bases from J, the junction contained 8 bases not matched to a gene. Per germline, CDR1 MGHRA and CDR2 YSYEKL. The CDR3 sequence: CASSQEGGAGGNYEQYF. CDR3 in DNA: TGCGCCAGCAGCCAAGAAGGGGGAGCGGGGGGGAACTACGAGCAGTACTTC.

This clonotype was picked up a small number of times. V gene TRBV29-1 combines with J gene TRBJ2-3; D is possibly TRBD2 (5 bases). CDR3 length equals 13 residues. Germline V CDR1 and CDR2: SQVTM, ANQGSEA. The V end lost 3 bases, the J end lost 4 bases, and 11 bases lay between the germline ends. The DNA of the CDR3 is TGCAGCGTTGATAGAGGGTCGGCAGATACGCAGTATTTT. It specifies CSVDRGSADTQYF.

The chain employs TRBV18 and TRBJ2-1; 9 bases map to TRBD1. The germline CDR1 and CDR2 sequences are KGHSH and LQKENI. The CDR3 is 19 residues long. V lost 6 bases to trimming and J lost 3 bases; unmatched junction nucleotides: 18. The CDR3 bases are TGTGCCAGCTCTCCGGGTGGGACAGGGACATCAAGGTGCTACAATGAGCAGTTCTTC. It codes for CASSPGGTGTSRCYNEQFF.

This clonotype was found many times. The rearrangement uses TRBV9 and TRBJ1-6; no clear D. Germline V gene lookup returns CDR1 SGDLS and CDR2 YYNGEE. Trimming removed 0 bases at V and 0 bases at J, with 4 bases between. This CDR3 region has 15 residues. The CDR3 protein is CASSVVSSYNSPLHF. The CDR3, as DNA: TGTGCCAGCAGCGTAGTCAGCTCCTATAATTCACCCCTCCACTTT.

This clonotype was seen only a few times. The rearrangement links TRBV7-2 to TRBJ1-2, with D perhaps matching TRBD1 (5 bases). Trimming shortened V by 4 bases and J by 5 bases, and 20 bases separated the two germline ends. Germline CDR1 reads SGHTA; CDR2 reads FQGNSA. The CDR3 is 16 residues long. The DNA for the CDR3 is TGTGCCAGCAGCTCCCCCAGTCGGGACGGAACGTATGGCTACACCTTC. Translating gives CASSSPSRDGTYGYTF. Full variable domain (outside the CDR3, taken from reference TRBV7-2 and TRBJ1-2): GAGVSQSPSNKVTEKGKDVELRCDPISGHTALYWYRQSLGQGLEFLIYFQGNSAPDKSGLPSDRFSAERTGGSVSTLTIQRTQQEDSAVYLCASSSPSRDGTYGYTFGSGTRLTVV.

The DNA of the CDR3 is TGTGCCAGCAGCTTAGTACTTCCCGGGGGCACAGATACGCAGTATTTT. This encodes CASSLVLPGGTDTQYF. The chain links TRBV7-2 to TRBJ2-3; D may be TRBD2 (5 bases). Germline V gives CDR1 SGHTA, CDR2 FQGNSA. V dropped 1 base and J dropped 1 base, with 12 bases sitting between them. The CDR3 spans 16 residues.

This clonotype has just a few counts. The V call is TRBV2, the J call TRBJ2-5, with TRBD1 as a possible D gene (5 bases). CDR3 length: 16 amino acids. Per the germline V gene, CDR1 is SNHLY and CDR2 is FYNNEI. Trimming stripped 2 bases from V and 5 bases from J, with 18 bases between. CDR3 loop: CASSEWIGANGETQYF. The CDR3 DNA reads TGTGCCAGCAGTGAATGGATAGGGGCGAACGGGGAGACCCAGTACTTC.

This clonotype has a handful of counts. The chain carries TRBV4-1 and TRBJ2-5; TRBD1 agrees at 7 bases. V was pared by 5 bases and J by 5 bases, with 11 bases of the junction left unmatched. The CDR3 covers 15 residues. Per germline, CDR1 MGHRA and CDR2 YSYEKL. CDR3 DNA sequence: TGCGCCAGCAGCACCCCAGGGGGTACGCGGGAGACCCAGTACTTC. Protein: CASSTPGGTRETQYF.

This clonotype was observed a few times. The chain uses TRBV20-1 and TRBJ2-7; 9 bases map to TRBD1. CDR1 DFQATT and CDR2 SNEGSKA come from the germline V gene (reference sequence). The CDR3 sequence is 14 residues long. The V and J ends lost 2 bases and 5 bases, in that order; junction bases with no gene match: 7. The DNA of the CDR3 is TGCAGTGCTAGACGCCGGGACAGGGCCCACGAGCAGTACTTC. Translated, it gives CSARRRDRAHEQYF.

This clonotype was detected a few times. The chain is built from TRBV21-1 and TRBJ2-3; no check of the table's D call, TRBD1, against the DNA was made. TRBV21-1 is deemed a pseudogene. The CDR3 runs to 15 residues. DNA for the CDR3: TGTGCCAGCAGCAAAGCCCCGGCGGATGGAGATACGCAGTATTTT. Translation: CASSKAPADGDTQYF.

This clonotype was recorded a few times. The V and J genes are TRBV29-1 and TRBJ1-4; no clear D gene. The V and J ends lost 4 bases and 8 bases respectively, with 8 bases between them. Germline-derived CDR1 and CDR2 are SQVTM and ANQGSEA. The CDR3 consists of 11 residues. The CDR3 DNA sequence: TGCAGCGTTGTCACACAGGAAAAACTGTTTTTT. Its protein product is CSVVTQEKLFF.

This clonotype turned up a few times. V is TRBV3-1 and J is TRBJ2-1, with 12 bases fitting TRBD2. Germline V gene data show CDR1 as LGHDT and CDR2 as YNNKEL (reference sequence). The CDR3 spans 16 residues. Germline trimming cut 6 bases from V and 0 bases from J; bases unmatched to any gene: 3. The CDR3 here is CASRTSGRSSYNEQFF. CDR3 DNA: TGTGCCAGCAGGACTAGCGGGAGAAGCTCCTACAATGAGCAGTTCTTC.